This T cell receptor (beta chain) was sequenced during a study of cytomegalovirus exposure and HLA in healthy donors. Overall study context: One earlier analysis, a look at 180 million or so T cells, found some 110 million unique TCR beta sequences.

As regards this clone: Its antigen is still unknown.

PCR involved 60 Vbeta and 13 Jbeta primers. Assay used: immunoSEQ multiplex PCR; TCRdb lists only in-frame clones, some missing. The top ten clones hold 4.8% of a sample with about 180,000 clones, 70% to 90% of them seen once. Study observations and caveats: Donor immune exposure was known only as CMV serostatus. A link between a missense DCLRE1C variant and TCR beta V- and J-gene trimming emerged from a later analysis.

Trimming left V 4 bases short and J 1 base short, with 14 bases between. CDR3 length: 15 residues. Germline V gene lookup returns CDR1 SGHRS and CDR2 YFSETQ. The source of this sequence is a girl between 5 and 17 years old in good health and CMV-seropositive. Sequenced: PBMCs. V and J are TRBV5-1 and TRBJ1-2; TRBD1 might be the D (5 bases). CDR3 sequence reads: CASSTDQGGNYGYTF. The CDR3 nucleotides read TGCGCCAGCAGCACCGACCAGGGAGGTAACTATGGCTACACCTTC.